This entry is about one TCR beta chain. This record comes from a study of CD8 T cells in Susac syndrome. The RNA input was roughly 0.45 to 1 ug, and it was reverse transcribed with random hexamers. Across 54 Vbeta and 13 Jbeta, TCR beta CDR3 was amplified with immunoSEQ multiplex PCR. Via MiXCR, TCRdb re-called the immunoSEQ multiplex PCR reads, giving one row per CDR3 protein. This sample has tens of thousands of distinct CDR3 sequences; 91% occur once, and the top ten carry 0.5%. Negative isolation yielded the CD8+ and CD4+ T cells, while FACS enriched the TEMRA cells. The receptor comes from a human donor with multiple sclerosis. The sample taken for sequencing was CD8+ T cells from PBMCs.

CDR3 DNA: TGTGCCAGCAGCCAAGATCTGGCCAGCAATCAGCCCCAGCATTTT. Amino acid sequence: CASSQDLASNQPQHF. J is TRBJ1-5 and V is TRBV4-2; D is unclear. V shed 0 bases and J shed 1 base, with 7 bases lying between them. The V gene's germline CDR1 is LGHNA and CDR2 YNFKEQ. This CDR3 spans 15 amino acids.